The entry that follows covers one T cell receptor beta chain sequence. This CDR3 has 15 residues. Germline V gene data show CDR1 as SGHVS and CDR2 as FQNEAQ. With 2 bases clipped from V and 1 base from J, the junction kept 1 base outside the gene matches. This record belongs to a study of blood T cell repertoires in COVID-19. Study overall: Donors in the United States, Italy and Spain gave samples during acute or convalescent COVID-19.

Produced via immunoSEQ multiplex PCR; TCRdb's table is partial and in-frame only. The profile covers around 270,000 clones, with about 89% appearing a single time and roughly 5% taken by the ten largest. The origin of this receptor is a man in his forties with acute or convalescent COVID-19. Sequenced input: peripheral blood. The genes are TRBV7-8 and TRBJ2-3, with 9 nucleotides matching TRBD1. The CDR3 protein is CASSLRTGGTDTQYF. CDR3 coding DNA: TGTGCCAGCAGCTTAAGGACAGGGGGCACAGATACGCAGTATTTT.